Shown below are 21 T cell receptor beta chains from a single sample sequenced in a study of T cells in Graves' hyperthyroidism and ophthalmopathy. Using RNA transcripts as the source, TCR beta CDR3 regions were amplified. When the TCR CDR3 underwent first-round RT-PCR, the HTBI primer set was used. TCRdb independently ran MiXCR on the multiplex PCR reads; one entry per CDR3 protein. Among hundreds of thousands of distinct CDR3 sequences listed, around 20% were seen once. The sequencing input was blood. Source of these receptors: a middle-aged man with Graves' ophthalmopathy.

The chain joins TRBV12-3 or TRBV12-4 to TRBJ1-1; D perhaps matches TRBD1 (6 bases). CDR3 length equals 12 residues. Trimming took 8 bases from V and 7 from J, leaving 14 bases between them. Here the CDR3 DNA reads TGTGCCAGCCGATTCGGACAGTTTGAAGCTTTCTTT. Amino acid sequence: CASRFGQFEAFF.

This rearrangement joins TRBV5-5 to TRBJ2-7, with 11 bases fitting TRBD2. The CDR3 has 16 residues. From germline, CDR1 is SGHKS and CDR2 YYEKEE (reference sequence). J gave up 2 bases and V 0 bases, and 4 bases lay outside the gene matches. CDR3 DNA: TGTGCCAGCAGCTTGGGACTAGCGGGAAATCCCTACGAGCAGTACTTC. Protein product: CASSLGLAGNPYEQYF.

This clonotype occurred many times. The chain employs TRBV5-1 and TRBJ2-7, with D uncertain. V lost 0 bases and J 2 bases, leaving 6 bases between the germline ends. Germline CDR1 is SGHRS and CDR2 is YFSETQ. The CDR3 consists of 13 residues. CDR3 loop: CASSLATAYEQYF. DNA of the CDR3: TGCGCCAGCAGCTTGGCCACAGCCTACGAGCAGTACTTC. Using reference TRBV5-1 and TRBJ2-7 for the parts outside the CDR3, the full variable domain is KAGVTQTPRYLIKTRGQQVTLSCSPISGHRSVSWYQQTPGQGLQFLFEYFSETQRNKGNFPGRFSGRQFSNSRSEMNVSTLELGDSALYLCASSLATAYEQYFGPGTRLTVT.

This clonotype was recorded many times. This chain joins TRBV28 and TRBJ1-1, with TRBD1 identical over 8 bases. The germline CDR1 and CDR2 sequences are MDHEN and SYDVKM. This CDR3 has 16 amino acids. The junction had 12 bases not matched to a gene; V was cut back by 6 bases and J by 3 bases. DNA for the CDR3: TGTGCCAGCAGGGTCAACACAGGACAGGGACACACTGAAGCTTTCTTT. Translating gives CASRVNTGQGHTEAFF.

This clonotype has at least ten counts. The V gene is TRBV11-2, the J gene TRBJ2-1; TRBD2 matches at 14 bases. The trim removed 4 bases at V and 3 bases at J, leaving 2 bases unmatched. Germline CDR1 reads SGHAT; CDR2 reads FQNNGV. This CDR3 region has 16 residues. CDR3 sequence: CASSWTSGGIYNEQFF. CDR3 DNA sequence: TGTGCCAGCAGCTGGACTAGCGGGGGGATCTACAATGAGCAGTTCTTC. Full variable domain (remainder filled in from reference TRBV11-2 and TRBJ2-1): EAGVAQSPRYKIIEKRQSVAFWCNPISGHATLYWYQQILGQGPKLLIQFQNNGVVDDSQLPKDRFSAERLKGVDSTLKIQPAKLEDSAVYLCASSWTSGGIYNEQFFGPGTRLTVL.

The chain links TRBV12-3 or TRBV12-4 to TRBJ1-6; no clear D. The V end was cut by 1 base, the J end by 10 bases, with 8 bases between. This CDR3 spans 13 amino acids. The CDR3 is CASSLVGSSPLHF. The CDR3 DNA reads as TGTGCCAGCAGTTTAGTAGGGAGCTCACCCCTCCACTTT.

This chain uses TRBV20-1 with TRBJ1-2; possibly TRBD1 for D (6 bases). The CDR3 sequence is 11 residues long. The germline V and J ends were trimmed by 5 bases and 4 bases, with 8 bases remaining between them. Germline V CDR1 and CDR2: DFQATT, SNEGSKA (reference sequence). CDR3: CSAGQIYGYTF. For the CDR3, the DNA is TGCAGTGCTGGACAGATCTATGGCTACACCTTC.

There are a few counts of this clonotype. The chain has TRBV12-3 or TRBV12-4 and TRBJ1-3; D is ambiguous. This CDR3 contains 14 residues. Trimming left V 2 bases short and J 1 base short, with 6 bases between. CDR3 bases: TGTGCCAGCAGTTTATATGGTTCTGGAAACACCATATATTTT. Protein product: CASSLYGSGNTIYF.

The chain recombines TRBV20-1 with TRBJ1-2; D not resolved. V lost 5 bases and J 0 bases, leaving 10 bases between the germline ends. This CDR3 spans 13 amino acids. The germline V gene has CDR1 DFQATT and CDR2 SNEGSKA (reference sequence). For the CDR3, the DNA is TGCAGTGCTTCAGCCATATCTAACTATGGCTACACCTTC. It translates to CSASAISNYGYTF.

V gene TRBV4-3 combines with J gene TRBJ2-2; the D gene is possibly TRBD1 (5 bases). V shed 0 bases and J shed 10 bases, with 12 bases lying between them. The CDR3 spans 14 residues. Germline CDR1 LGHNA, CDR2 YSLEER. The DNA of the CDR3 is TGCGCCAGCAGCCAAGATTGGGGCAGGGAGGAGCTGTTTTTT. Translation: CASSQDWGREELFF.

The CDR3 is CASSLNSGSEEEQYF. In DNA, the CDR3 is TGCGCCAGCAGCTTGAATAGCGGGAGCGAGGAGGAGCAGTACTTC. The chain combines TRBV5-1 with TRBJ2-7; 9 nucleotides line up with TRBD2. Germline trimming cut 1 base from V and 7 bases from J; bases unmatched to any gene: 9. The CDR3 loop spans 15 amino acids. Germline CDR1 SGHRS, CDR2 YFSETQ.

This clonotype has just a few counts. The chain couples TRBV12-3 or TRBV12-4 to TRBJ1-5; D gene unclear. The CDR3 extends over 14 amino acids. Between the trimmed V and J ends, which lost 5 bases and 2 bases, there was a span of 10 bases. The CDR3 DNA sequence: TGTGCCAGCAGTCCCACAGTTGGCAATCAGCCCCAGCATTTT. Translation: CASSPTVGNQPQHF.

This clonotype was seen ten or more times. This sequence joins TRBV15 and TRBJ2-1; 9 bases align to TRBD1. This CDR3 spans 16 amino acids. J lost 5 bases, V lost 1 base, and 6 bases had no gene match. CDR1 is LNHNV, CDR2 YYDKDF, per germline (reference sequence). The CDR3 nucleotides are TGTGCCACCAGCAGAGCAGGGGGACAGGGAGACAATGAGCAGTTCTTC. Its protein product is CATSRAGGQGDNEQFF.

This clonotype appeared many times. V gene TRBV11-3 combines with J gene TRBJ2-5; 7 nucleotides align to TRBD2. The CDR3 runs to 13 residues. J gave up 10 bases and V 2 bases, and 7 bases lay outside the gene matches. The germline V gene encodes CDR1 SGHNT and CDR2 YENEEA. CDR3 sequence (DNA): TGTGCCAGCAGCTTAAGGGCGGGAGCGTACCAGTACTTC. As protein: CASSLRAGAYQYF. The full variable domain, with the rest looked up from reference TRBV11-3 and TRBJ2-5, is EAGVVQSPRYKIIEKKQPVAFWCNPISGHNTLYWYLQNLGQGPELLIRYENEEAVDDSQLPKDRFSAERLKGVDSTLKIQPAELGDSAVYLCASSLRAGAYQYFGPGTRLLVL.

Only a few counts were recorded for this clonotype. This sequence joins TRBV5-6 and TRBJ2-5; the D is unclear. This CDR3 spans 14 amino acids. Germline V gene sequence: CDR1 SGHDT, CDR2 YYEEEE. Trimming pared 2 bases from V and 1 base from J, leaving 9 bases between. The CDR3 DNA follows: TGTGCCAGCAGCTTCATGACATCCCAAGAGACCCAGTACTTC. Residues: CASSFMTSQETQYF.

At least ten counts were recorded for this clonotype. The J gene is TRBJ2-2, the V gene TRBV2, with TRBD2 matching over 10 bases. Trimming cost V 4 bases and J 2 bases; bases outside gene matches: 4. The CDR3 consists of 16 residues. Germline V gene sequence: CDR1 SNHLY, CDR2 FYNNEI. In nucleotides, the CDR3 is TGTGCCAGCAGTGCAGCGGGAGGGCCTAACACCGGGGAGCTGTTTTTT. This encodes CASSAAGGPNTGELFF. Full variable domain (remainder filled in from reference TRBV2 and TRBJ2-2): EPEVTQTPSHQVTQMGQEVILRCVPISNHLYFYWYRQILGQKVEFLVSFYNNEISEKSEIFDDQFSVERPDGSNFTLKIRSTKLEDSAMYFCASSAAGGPNTGELFFGEGSRLTVL.

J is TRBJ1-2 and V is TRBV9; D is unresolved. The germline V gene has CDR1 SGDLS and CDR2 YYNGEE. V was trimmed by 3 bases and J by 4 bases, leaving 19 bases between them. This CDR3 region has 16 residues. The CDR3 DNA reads TGTGCCAGCAGCGGGGCCCGAATTCCCACCAGCTATGGCTACACCTTC. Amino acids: CASSGARIPTSYGYTF.

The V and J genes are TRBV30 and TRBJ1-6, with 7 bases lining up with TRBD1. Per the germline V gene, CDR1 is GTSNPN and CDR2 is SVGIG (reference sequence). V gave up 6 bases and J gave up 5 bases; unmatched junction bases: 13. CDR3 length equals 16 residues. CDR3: CACHSVGDSDNSPLHF. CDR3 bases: TGTGCCTGTCACTCCGTAGGGGACAGTGATAATTCACCCCTCCACTTT. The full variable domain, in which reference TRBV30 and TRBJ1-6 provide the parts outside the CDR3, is SQTIHQWPATLVQPVGSPLSLECTVEGTSNPNLYWYRQAAGRGLQLLFYSVGIGQISSEVPQNLSASRPQDRQFILSSKKLLLSDSGFYLCACHSVGDSDNSPLHFGNGTRLTVT.

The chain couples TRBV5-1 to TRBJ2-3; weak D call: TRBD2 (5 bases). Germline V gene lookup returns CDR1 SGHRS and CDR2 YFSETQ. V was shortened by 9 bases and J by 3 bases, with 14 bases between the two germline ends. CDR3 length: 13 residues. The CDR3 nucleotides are TGCGCCATCCGTAGAGAGGGAACAGATACGCAGTATTTT. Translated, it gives CAIRREGTDTQYF.

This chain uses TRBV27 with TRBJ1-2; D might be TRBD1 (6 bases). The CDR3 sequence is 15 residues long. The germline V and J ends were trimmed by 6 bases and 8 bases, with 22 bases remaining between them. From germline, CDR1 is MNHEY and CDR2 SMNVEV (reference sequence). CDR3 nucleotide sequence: TGTGCCAGCAGAGACCATAAACAGGGTGGAGAGGGCTACACCTTC. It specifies CASRDHKQGGEGYTF.

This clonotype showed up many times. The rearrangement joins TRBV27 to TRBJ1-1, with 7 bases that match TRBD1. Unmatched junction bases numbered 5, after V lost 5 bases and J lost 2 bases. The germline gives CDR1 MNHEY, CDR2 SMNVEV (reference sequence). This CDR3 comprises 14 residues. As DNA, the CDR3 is TGTGCCAGCAGTGCAGGGGGAACTAACACTGAAGCTTTCTTT. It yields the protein CASSAGGTNTEAFF.